The sequence of this TCR beta chain was determined in a study of shared clonotypes between healthy human individuals. Overall study context: CD4 naive and memory got three plates each, CD8 naive two, CD8 memory one.

Assay used: immunoSEQ multiplex PCR; TCRdb lists only in-frame clones, some missing. Of 2 million to 2.5 million clones listed, more than 90% were seen once; the top ten hold approximately 0.13%. The germline V gene has CDR1 MNHEY and CDR2 SMNVEV (reference sequence). The CDR3 extends over 15 amino acids. V gave up 11 bases and J gave up 2 bases, with 21 bases separating them. Sequencing input: naive CD4+ T cells sorted from blood. Subset specified: CD45RA+ positively selected. The receptor was isolated from a man younger than 30 in good health. The V gene is TRBV27, the J gene TRBJ1-2; the D gene is possibly TRBD1 (6 bases). The CDR3 spells CAVRKGELGNYGYTF. The CDR3 nucleotides read TGTGCCGTAAGAAAGGGGGAGTTGGGGAACTATGGCTACACCTTC.